A selection of T cell receptor beta chains follows, all from one sample in a study of Ad26.COV2.S vaccination and SARS-CoV-2 variants. This table comes from immunoSEQ multiplex PCR, and its TCRdb copy is limited to in-frame clones, with some not included. This sample carries more than 300,000 clones, 88% of them seen once, and the ten largest clones take 6.4%. Material: peripheral blood, obtained in a trial of Ad26.COV2.S vaccine versus placebo. These receptors were collected from a person between 18 and 60 years old who received the Ad26.COV2.S COVID-19 vaccine or a placebo. The conserved cysteine and the conserved F or W are not part of the CDR3 here.

cdr3_aa,j_call,v_call
ASSLNPNSVTYNEQF,TRBJ2-1,TRBV7-3
ASSYGTGFTDTQY,TRBJ2-3,TRBV6-5
ASSWTSDNYNEQF,TRBJ2-1,TRBV5-1
AWFRSWGFFTEAF,TRBJ1-1,TRBV30
ASSPSDSSYNEQF,TRBJ2-1,TRBV5-1
ASSLASTSPLRRQY,TRBJ2-7,TRBV28
ASSDPGRTYEQY,TRBJ2-7,TRBV6-6
ASSSAGLASYEQY,TRBJ2-7,TRBV3-1/TRBV3-2
ATSRSSIYNEQF,TRBJ2-1,TRBV24-1
ASSRGMNTEAF,TRBJ1-1,TRBV28
ASSAPRGPRGWGEQY,TRBJ2-7,TRBV25-1
ASTFSGTAEAF,TRBJ1-1,TRBV19
ASSPGTLGRESGDEQF,TRBJ2-1,TRBV7-8
ASSEERQPQH,TRBJ1-5,TRBV7-9
ASSKLAGGIYEQY,TRBJ2-7,TRBV19
ASSLASSYNEQF,TRBJ2-1,TRBV7-9
ASSLSWVGSYEQY,TRBJ2-7,TRBV7-2
ASSKDRGAGYT,TRBJ1-2,TRBV21-1
ASSLGRLAGTGELF,TRBJ2-2,TRBV11-2
ASSQTLAKNIQY,TRBJ2-4,TRBV4-3
ASSVAPGSSYEQY,TRBJ2-7,TRBV9
ASSQGAGDRKYYNEQF,TRBJ2-1,TRBV4-2
ATSREGRAVGEKLF,TRBJ1-4,TRBV15
ASSLAPTDTQY,TRBJ2-3,TRBV7-6
ASSWDRIRTGSTNEKLF,TRBJ1-4,TRBV11-2
ASSQTNTQY,TRBJ2-3,TRBV5-6
ATSRGQGEGNEKLF,TRBJ1-4,TRBV15
ASSDGGGYGYT,TRBJ1-2,TRBV28
ASSVDSGRPNYGYT,TRBJ1-2,TRBV9
AWSVSLSRNTEAF,TRBJ1-1,TRBV30
ASGYRETNIQY,TRBJ2-4,TRBV6-5
ASSPPSGADRGNEQF,TRBJ2-1,TRBV18
ASNSPEVVSPLH,TRBJ1-6,TRBV2
ASSLSWNTGELF,TRBJ2-2,TRBV27
AISEVGLSIPNTEAF,TRBJ1-1,TRBV10-3
ASSGSGSVYEQY,TRBJ2-7,TRBV7-2
ASSAGAQNYGYT,TRBJ1-2,TRBV5-4
ASGLRQGPFGELF,TRBJ2-2,TRBV12-5
ATSQGHMNQPQH,TRBJ1-5,TRBV27
ASRQIGSYEQY,TRBJ2-7,TRBV6-6
ASSQMTGGPEAF,TRBJ1-1,TRBV7-2
ARSLLTGEGGCGYT,TRBJ1-2,TRBV7-5
ASTVDREINSPLH,TRBJ1-6,TRBV28
ASSVGGIAGELF,TRBJ2-2,TRBV9
ASSEGAAYGYT,TRBJ1-2,TRBV2
ASSLGGDGTRYGYT,TRBJ1-2,TRBV5-1
ASSVGTGEYSGEKLF,TRBJ1-4,TRBV5-1
ASSKTAQGTGANVLT,TRBJ2-6,TRBV5-1